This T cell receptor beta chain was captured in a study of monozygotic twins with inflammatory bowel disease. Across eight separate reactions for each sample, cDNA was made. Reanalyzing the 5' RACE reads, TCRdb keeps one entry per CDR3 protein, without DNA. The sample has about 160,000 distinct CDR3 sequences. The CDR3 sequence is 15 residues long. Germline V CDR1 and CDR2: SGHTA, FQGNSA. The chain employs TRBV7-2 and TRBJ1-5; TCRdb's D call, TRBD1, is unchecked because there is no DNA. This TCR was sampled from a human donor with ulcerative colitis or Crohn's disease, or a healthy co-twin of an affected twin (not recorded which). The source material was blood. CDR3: CASSLSGGGNQPQHF.